The 5 T cell receptor beta chains in this list originate from one sample, sequenced in a study of PD-1 blockade in classical Hodgkin lymphoma. This table comes from immunoSEQ multiplex PCR, and its TCRdb copy is limited to in-frame clones, with some not included. Of 30,000 to 35,000 clones in the sample, 75% to 85% were seen once. In every patient, relapse followed autologous stem cell transplantation, while exposure to brentuximab vedotin differed. Sequencing was performed on peripheral blood mononuclear cells (PBMCs), taken at baseline. All receptors derive from a human donor with classical Hodgkin lymphoma.

The table lists this clone with a few counts. The chain uses TRBV19 and TRBJ1-6; 8 bases agree with TRBD1. The V segment lost 8 bases and the J segment 6 bases; nucleotides outside the gene matches: 3. Germline V gives CDR1 LNHDA, CDR2 SQIVND (reference sequence). This CDR3 is built from 13 residues. The CDR3 sequence is CASEGQGNSPLHF. The CDR3 coding sequence is TGTGCCAGTGAAGGACAGGGTAATTCACCCCTCCACTTT.

V usage is TRBV19 and J usage is TRBJ1-5; D remains ambiguous. Germline loops: CDR1 LNHDA, CDR2 SQIVND (reference sequence). The CDR3 has 12 residues. V was cut by 7 bases and J by 5 bases, with 9 bases left in between. Here the CDR3 reads CASTGLDQPQHF. CDR3 nucleotides: TGTGCCAGTACCGGGCTGGATCAGCCCCAGCATTTT. Combining the CDR3 with reference TRBV19 and TRBJ1-5 gives the whole variable domain DGGITQSPKYLFRKEGQNVTLSCEQNLNHDAMYWYRQDPGQGLRLIYYSQIVNDFQKGDIAEGYSVSREKKESFPLTVTSAQKNPTAFYLCASTGLDQPQHFGDGTRLSIL.

This sequence joins TRBV10-3 and TRBJ2-5; possibly TRBD1 for D (6 bases). This CDR3 is 12 amino acids long. The V gene's germline CDR1 is ENHRY and CDR2 SYGVKD. V lost 0 bases and J lost 11, with 10 bases in between. In DNA form, the CDR3 reads TGTGCCATCAGTGAGTCGGATACAGGGCAGTACTTC. Translated: CAISESDTGQYF.

The genes are TRBV4-2 and TRBJ1-3, with D uncertain. The CDR3 loop spans 16 amino acids. Germline V gives CDR1 LGHNA, CDR2 YNFKEQ. V shed 4 bases and J shed 6 bases, with 19 bases lying between them. The CDR3 sequence is CASSRVTPGGENTIYF. DNA for the CDR3: TGTGCCAGCAGCCGTGTTACCCCGGGCGGGGAAAACACCATATATTTT.

The rearrangement links TRBV10-3 to TRBJ1-2; D is unresolved. The CDR3 sequence is 13 residues long. Looked up from germline, CDR1 is ENHRY and CDR2 is SYGVKD. Trimming removed 4 bases from V and 2 bases from J, with 8 bases in between. The CDR3 DNA sequence: TGTGCCATCAGTGTTCGGGAGAACTATGGCTACACCTTC. It yields the protein CAISVRENYGYTF.